Each of the 26 T cell receptor beta chains below was sequenced from the same sample in a study of blood T cell repertoires in COVID-19. Clones were read by immunoSEQ multiplex PCR, and TCRdb kept only the in-frame ones, dropping some. Here the sample spans more than 200,000 clones, about nine tenths being singletons. The source material was peripheral blood. Every receptor here comes from a man aged 50-59 years with acute or convalescent COVID-19.

This chain connects TRBV5-1 to TRBJ2-5; 9 nucleotides agree with TRBD2. V shed 5 bases and J 4 bases; nucleotides not matched to a gene: 6. Per the germline V gene, CDR1 is SGHRS and CDR2 is YFSETQ. This CDR3 is 14 amino acids long. CDR3: CASSPLAGLETQYF. For the CDR3, the DNA is TGCGCCAGCAGTCCTCTAGCGGGGTTAGAGACCCAGTACTTC. The complete variable domain, with remaining parts taken from reference TRBV5-1 and TRBJ2-5, reads KAGVTQTPRYLIKTRGQQVTLSCSPISGHRSVSWYQQTPGQGLQFLFEYFSETQRNKGNFPGRFSGRQFSNSRSEMNVSTLELGDSALYLCASSPLAGLETQYFGPGTRLLVL.

The chain links TRBV6-5 to TRBJ1-2; TRBD1 matches 7 bases. The junction had 14 bases not matched to a gene; V was cut back by 8 bases and J by 8 bases. Per the germline V gene, CDR1 is MNHEY and CDR2 is SVGAGI. The CDR3 loop spans 14 amino acids. CDR3: CASSRNRDSSGYTF. The DNA for the CDR3 is TGTGCCAGCTCCCGAAACCGGGACAGTTCCGGCTACACCTTC.

This chain connects TRBV18 to TRBJ1-6; 9 positions agree with TRBD1. The CDR3 consists of 15 residues. Germline CDR1 reads KGHSH; CDR2 reads LQKENI. V shed 3 bases and J 7 bases; nucleotides not matched to a gene: 4. In nucleotides, the CDR3 is TGTGCCAGCTCACCTGCCGGACAGGGGAATTCACCCCTCCACTTT. Protein: CASSPAGQGNSPLHF.

V gene TRBV5-1 combines with J gene TRBJ2-1; D is unresolved. CDR1 SGHRS and CDR2 YFSETQ come from the germline V gene. V was clipped by 0 bases and J by 6 bases, with 7 bases between them. The CDR3 runs 13 residues. Written as DNA, the CDR3 is TGCGCCAGCAGCTTGGCGGGTACCAATGAGCAGTTCTTC. Protein product: CASSLAGTNEQFF.

The chain recombines TRBV10-1 with TRBJ1-2; a weak D match, TRBD1 (5 bases). V lost 3 bases and J lost 2, with 19 bases in between. Germline V gene lookup returns CDR1 WNHNN and CDR2 SYGVQD (reference sequence). This CDR3 spans 17 amino acids. CDR3: CASSDDTPGLFNYGYTF. The CDR3 DNA follows: TGCGCCAGCAGTGACGATACCCCGGGACTTTTCAACTATGGCTACACCTTC.

This clone was seen once. This rearrangement joins TRBV11-2 to TRBJ2-3, with D maybe TRBD2 (6 bases). This CDR3 region has 13 residues. V was shortened by 1 base and J by 6 bases, with 8 bases between the two germline ends. CDR1 is SGHAT and CDR2 is FQNNGV in the germline V gene. The CDR3 reads CASSLAGEDTQYF. Here the CDR3 DNA reads TGTGCCAGCAGCTTAGCGGGGGAGGATACGCAGTATTTT.

The chain employs TRBV5-1 and TRBJ1-2, with D maybe TRBD1 (6 bases). Trimming cost V 4 bases and J 2 bases, with 12 bases left between them. CDR1 and CDR2 (germline): SGHRS, YFSETQ. This CDR3 is built from 14 residues. The CDR3 here is CASSIGTRNYGYTF. The CDR3 nucleotides are TGCGCCAGCAGCATTGGGACACGAAACTATGGCTACACCTTC.

Points on this clone: Sequence at one end of the junction differs from germline and may be a read error. The chain carries TRBV18 and TRBJ1-5; 8 nucleotides agree with TRBD1. The germline V gene has CDR1 KGHSH and CDR2 LQKENI. The CDR3 has 15 amino acids. As DNA, the CDR3 is TGTGTCAGCTCCCAAGACAGGGGCAGCAATCAGCCCCAGCATTTT. Translated, it gives CVSSQDRGSNQPQHF.

The rearrangement joins TRBV7-9 to TRBJ1-6; 9 bases fit TRBD1. The junction had 12 bases not matched to a gene; V was cut back by 6 bases and J by 0 bases. Germline V gene data show CDR1 as SEHNR and CDR2 as FQNEAQ (reference sequence). This CDR3 has 19 residues. The CDR3 DNA reads TGTGCCAGCAGGGGGGACAGGGACTCTTTGAGCTCCTATAATTCACCCCTCCACTTT. Its translation is CASRGDRDSLSSYNSPLHF. Supplemented by reference TRBV7-9 and TRBJ1-6, the full variable domain reads DTGVSQNPRHKITKRGQNVTFRCDPISEHNRLYWYRQTLGQGPEFLTYFQNEAQLEKSRLLSDRFSAERPKGSFSTLEIQRTEQGDSAMYLCASRGDRDSLSSYNSPLHFGNGTRLTVT.

The chain carries TRBV4-1 and TRBJ2-7; the match to TRBD1 covers 9 bases. The CDR3 sequence is 18 residues long. Trimming at V came to 3 bases and at J to 2 bases, leaving 14 bases not matched to a gene. CDR1 and CDR2 from the germline V gene are MGHRA and YSYEKL. CDR3 in DNA: TGCGCCAGCAGCCAGTTCAGAAGGGGACAGGGAGATGCCTACGAGCAGTACTTC. Encoded protein: CASSQFRRGQGDAYEQYF.

The chain uses TRBV14 and TRBJ1-2; perhaps TRBD1 as D (5 bases). V shed 3 bases and J shed 4 bases, with 12 bases lying between them. Germline V gene data show CDR1 as SGHDN and CDR2 as FVKESK. The CDR3 totals 14 residues. DNA for the CDR3: TGTGCCAGCAGCCATAGCAGGGCGACCTATGGCTACACCTTC. Translated: CASSHSRATYGYTF.

This chain links TRBV10-3 with TRBJ1-5, with D unresolved. Germline CDR1 reads ENHRY; CDR2 reads SYGVKD. V was trimmed by 4 bases and J by 6 bases, leaving 13 bases between them. The CDR3 sequence is 14 residues long. The CDR3 spells CAISVDPGSQPQHF. The CDR3 DNA reads as TGTGCCATCAGTGTCGACCCGGGGAGTCAGCCCCAGCATTTT.

In this sample, this clone turned up once. The chain employs TRBV11-3 and TRBJ2-7, with a weak D call TRBD1 (6 bases). Trimming removed 2 bases at V and 6 bases at J, with 11 bases between. Germline CDR1 and CDR2: SGHNT and YENEEA. The CDR3 is made up of 13 amino acids. This CDR3 is CASSLMAGAEQYF. The CDR3 region has the DNA TGTGCCAGCAGCTTAATGGCAGGGGCCGAGCAGTACTTC.

This sequence joins TRBV3-1 (or the pseudogene TRBV3-2) and TRBJ2-2; a weak D match, TRBD1 (6 bases). The ends were cut back, 1 base at V and 0 bases at J, with 15 bases in the middle. CDR1 is LGHDT and CDR2 is YNNKEL in the germline V gene (reference sequence). This CDR3 has 18 residues. CDR3 region: CASSQGYSTGSNTGELFF. CDR3 bases: TGTGCCAGCAGCCAAGGCTATTCGACAGGATCGAACACCGGGGAGCTGTTTTTT.

This sequence joins TRBV21-1 and TRBJ2-6; TRBD1 was called by the table and not checked on the DNA. TRBV21-1 is given as a pseudogene. This CDR3 spans 15 amino acids. CDR3 DNA: TGTGCCAGCAGCAGAACAGGGGCTGGGGCCAACGTCCTGACTTTC. This encodes CASSRTGAGANVLTF.

This sequence joins TRBV5-1 and TRBJ2-7, with a weak D call TRBD2 (6 bases). The V and J ends lost 4 bases and 4 bases respectively, with 18 bases between them. The CDR3 covers 15 residues. The germline V gene encodes CDR1 SGHRS and CDR2 YFSETQ. Written as DNA, the CDR3 is TGCGCCAGCAGCGGGGGACCGGGAGCCCAATACGAGCAGTACTTC. Its translation: CASSGGPGAQYEQYF.

V gene TRBV7-8 combines with J gene TRBJ1-1; D is unclear. The CDR3 totals 15 residues. Trimming pared 5 bases from V and 1 base from J, leaving 14 bases between. The germline V gene has CDR1 SGHVS and CDR2 FQNEAQ. This CDR3 reads CASSDHSGPNTEAFF. Here the CDR3 DNA reads TGTGCCAGCAGCGATCACAGCGGACCGAACACTGAAGCTTTCTTT.

The rearrangement joins TRBV27 to TRBJ1-1; TRBD1 might be the D (5 bases). Trimming cost V 7 bases and J 1 base, with 13 bases left between them. Germline assignment: CDR1 MNHEY and CDR2 SMNVEV (reference sequence). The CDR3 contains 14 residues. Here the CDR3 DNA reads TGTGCCAGCAATAGGGGAAGAGGGAACACTGAAGCTTTCTTT. It encodes CASNRGRGNTEAFF.

The chain is built from TRBV3-1 (or the pseudogene TRBV3-2) and TRBJ2-5; possibly TRBD2 for D (7 bases). Germline CDR1 LGHDT, CDR2 YNNKEL (reference sequence). The CDR3 sequence is 17 residues long. With 5 bases removed from V and 1 base from J, the gap between germline ends came to 20 bases. The CDR3 loop is CASSNNGGGGLQETQYF. The CDR3 nucleotides read TGTGCCAGCAGCAATAACGGAGGCGGGGGCCTCCAAGAGACCCAGTACTTC.

The J gene is TRBJ1-1, the V gene TRBV5-1; the match to TRBD1 covers 7 bases. Germline lookup yields CDR1 SGHRS and CDR2 YFSETQ. The trim removed 3 bases at V and 1 base at J, leaving 6 bases unmatched. The CDR3 consists of 15 residues. The CDR3 coding sequence is TGCGCCAGCAGCTCGGGACAGACTTCGAACACTGAAGCTTTCTTT. Its translation: CASSSGQTSNTEAFF.

The gene calls are TRBV19 and TRBJ2-7; possible D gene TRBD2, 7 bases. V gave up 4 bases and J gave up 0 bases, with 16 bases separating them. In germline, CDR1 is LNHDA, CDR2 SQIVND (reference sequence). The CDR3 has 16 residues. The chain's CDR3 is CASSKGGQSGSYEQYF. DNA of the CDR3: TGTGCCAGTAGTAAGGGGGGGCAGTCGGGCTCCTACGAGCAGTACTTC. Supplemented by reference TRBV19 and TRBJ2-7, the full variable domain reads DGGITQSPKYLFRKEGQNVTLSCEQNLNHDAMYWYRQDPGQGLRLIYYSQIVNDFQKGDIAEGYSVSREKKESFPLTVTSAQKNPTAFYLCASSKGGQSGSYEQYFGPGTRLTVT.

This clone is a singleton in its sample. The chain combines TRBV29-1 with TRBJ2-7; D uncertain. V was shortened by 1 base and J by 6 bases, with 13 bases between the two germline ends. This CDR3 region has 13 residues. Per the germline V gene, CDR1 is SQVTM and CDR2 is ANQGSEA. CDR3 amino acids: CSVEAGSKAEQYF. CDR3 in DNA: TGCAGCGTTGAAGCAGGCTCGAAGGCCGAGCAGTACTTC.

This clone has a handful of counts. This chain connects TRBV29-1 to TRBJ1-2; D ambiguous. This CDR3 has 12 amino acids. Germline V CDR1 and CDR2: SQVTM, ANQGSEA. Trimming removed 4 bases at V and 5 bases at J, with 11 bases between. In DNA, the CDR3 is TGCAGCGTTGGCGTCACTCATTATGGCTACACCTTC. This encodes CSVGVTHYGYTF.

The CDR3 here is CASSEQGGSPLHF. Written as DNA, the CDR3 is TGTGCCAGCAGTGAACAGGGGGGCTCACCCCTCCACTTT. The rearrangement links TRBV25-1 to TRBJ1-6; 7 nucleotides match TRBD1. Germline values: CDR1 MGHDK, CDR2 SYGVNS. Unmatched junction bases numbered 2, after V lost 2 bases and J lost 10 bases. The CDR3 runs 13 residues.

The chain couples TRBV7-8 to TRBJ2-3, with 13 bases matching TRBD2. J lost 0 bases, V lost 4 bases, and 7 bases had no gene match. The CDR3 consists of 18 residues. Germline V gene sequence: CDR1 SGHVS, CDR2 FQNEAQ. As DNA, the CDR3 is TGTGCCAGCAGCTCCGGGACTAGCGGGGTGGTTAGCACAGATACGCAGTATTTT. This gives the protein CASSSGTSGVVSTDTQYF.

V is TRBV10-3 and J is TRBJ1-6, with a tentative D call TRBD1 (5 bases). Deletions cut 2 bases from V and 10 bases from J, with 9 bases between. Germline V gives CDR1 ENHRY, CDR2 SYGVKD. The CDR3 sequence is 13 residues long. The DNA of the CDR3 is TGTGCCATCAGTGAGCCGGACAAGTCACCCCTCCACTTT. Encoded protein: CAISEPDKSPLHF.